A selection of T cell receptor beta chains follows, all from one sample in a study of blood T cell repertoires in COVID-19. This table comes from immunoSEQ multiplex PCR, and its TCRdb copy is limited to in-frame clones, with some not included. Of around 370,000 clones listed, about 93% are singletons. The specimen sequenced was peripheral blood. The source is a woman in her late teens or twenties who had recovered from COVID-19. Each CDR3 is given with its conserved first and last residue. The D gene is left open where the match is weak. For some rows the clone size is stated as once, few or many, or as a class when expanded; others skip it.

>-|TRBJ1-1|TRBV19|-
CASSYGQRNTEAFF
TGTGCCAGTAGTTATGGACAGAGGAACACTGAAGCTTTCTTT
>-|TRBJ1-1|TRBV30|TRBD1
CAWSVMGQTLTEAFF
TGTGCCTGGAGTGTTATGGGACAGACCCTGACTGAAGCTTTCTTT
>once|TRBJ2-5|TRBV5-1|-
CASSLSGQQETQYF
TGCGCCAGCAGCTTGTCCGGACAGCAAGAGACCCAGTACTTC
>-|TRBJ1-1|TRBV5-4|-
CASSLAATDYTEAFF
TGTGCCAGCAGCTTGGCCGCGACGGACTACACTGAAGCTTTCTTT
>once|TRBJ1-1|TRBV19|-
CASSMPSQRLDTEAFF
TGTGCCAGTAGTATGCCCTCACAGCGGTTGGACACTGAAGCTTTCTTT
>-|TRBJ1-1|TRBV9|-
CASSDSVNTEAFF
TGTGCCAGCAGCGACTCGGTGAACACTGAAGCTTTCTTT
>-|TRBJ1-1|TRBV2|TRBD1
CASSEQPAGGEAFF
TGTGCCAGCAGTGAACAGCCCGCAGGGGGTGAAGCTTTCTTT
>-|TRBJ2-4|TRBV11-3|-
CASSLGLAENIQYF
TGTGCCAGCAGCTTAGGGCTAGCCGAAAACATTCAGTACTTC
>few|TRBJ1-1|TRBV29-1|TRBD1
CSVATDRANTEAFF
TGCAGCGTTGCCACAGACAGGGCCAACACTGAAGCTTTCTTT
>-|TRBJ2-2|TRBV7-2|TRBD2
CASSPGTSGRGGELFF
TGTGCCAGCAGCCCGGGGACTAGCGGGAGGGGCGGGGAGCTGTTTTTT
>-|TRBJ2-5|TRBV11-3|TRBD1
CASSLRQGQETQYF
TGTGCCAGCAGCCTCCGACAGGGTCAAGAGACCCAGTACTTC
>-|TRBJ1-1|TRBV29-1|-
CSVTLGGNTEAFF
TGCAGCGTCACTTTGGGGGGAAACACTGAAGCTTTCTTT